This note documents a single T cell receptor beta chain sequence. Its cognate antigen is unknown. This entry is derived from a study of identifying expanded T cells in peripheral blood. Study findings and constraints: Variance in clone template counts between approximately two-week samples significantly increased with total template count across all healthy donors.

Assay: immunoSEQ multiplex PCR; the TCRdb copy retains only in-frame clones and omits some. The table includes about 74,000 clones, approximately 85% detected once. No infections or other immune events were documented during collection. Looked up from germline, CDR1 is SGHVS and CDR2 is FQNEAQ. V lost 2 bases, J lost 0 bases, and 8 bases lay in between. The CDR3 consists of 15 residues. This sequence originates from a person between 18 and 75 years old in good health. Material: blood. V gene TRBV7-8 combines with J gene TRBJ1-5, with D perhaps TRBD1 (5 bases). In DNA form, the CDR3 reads TGTGCCAGCAGCTTACAGGGTCTTAGCAATCAGCCCCAGCATTTT. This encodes CASSLQGLSNQPQHF.